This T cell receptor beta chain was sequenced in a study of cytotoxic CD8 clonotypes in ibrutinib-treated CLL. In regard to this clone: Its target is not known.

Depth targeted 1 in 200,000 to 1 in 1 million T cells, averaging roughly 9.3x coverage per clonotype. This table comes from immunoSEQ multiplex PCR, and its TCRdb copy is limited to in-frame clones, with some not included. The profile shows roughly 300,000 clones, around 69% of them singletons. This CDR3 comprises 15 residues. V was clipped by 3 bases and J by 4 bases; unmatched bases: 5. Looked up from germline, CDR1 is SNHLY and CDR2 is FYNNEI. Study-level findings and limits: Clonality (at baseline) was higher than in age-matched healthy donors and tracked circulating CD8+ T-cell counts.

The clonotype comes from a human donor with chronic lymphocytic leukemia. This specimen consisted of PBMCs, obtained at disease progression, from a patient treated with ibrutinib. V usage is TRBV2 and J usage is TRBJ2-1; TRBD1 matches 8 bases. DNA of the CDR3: TGTGCCAGCAGTGACCTCTGGACAGGGTACAATGAGCAGTTCTTC. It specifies CASSDLWTGYNEQFF.